A single sample is the source of the 24 T cell receptor beta chains below, sequenced in a study of T cell changes during pregnancy in multiple sclerosis. Method: immunoSEQ multiplex PCR; TCRdb's copy keeps in-frame clones and lacks some. The repertoire includes some 37,000 clones, 80% to 95% of them detected once, and about 0.4% sits in the top ten. The input for sequencing was CD4+ T cells from peripheral blood mononuclear cells, taken after pregnancy. These receptors all come from a female donor in good health, enrolled as a control in a pregnancy study.

The chain links TRBV29-1 to TRBJ2-3; TRBD2 aligns across 8 bases. Germline CDR1 is SQVTM and CDR2 is ANQGSEA. V gave up 4 bases and J gave up 2 bases; unmatched junction bases: 8. The CDR3 is 15 amino acids. The CDR3: CSVVREGRFTDTQYF. Written as DNA, the CDR3 is TGCAGCGTTGTACGGGAGGGGAGATTCACAGATACGCAGTATTTT.

The V call is TRBV30, the J call TRBJ2-1; 11 bases align to TRBD1. Germline trimming cut 0 bases from V and 8 bases from J; bases unmatched to any gene: 6. The CDR3 is 15 amino acids. Germline V gene lookup returns CDR1 GTSNPN and CDR2 SVGIG (reference sequence). The CDR3 reads CAWSVLDRGLDEQFF. CDR3 coding DNA: TGTGCCTGGAGTGTACTGGACAGGGGGCTCGATGAGCAGTTCTTC.

The CDR3 here is CASSERPGTGSYEQYF. Written as DNA, the CDR3 is TGTGCCAGCAGTGAAAGGCCCGGGACAGGAAGCTACGAGCAGTACTTC. The rearrangement joins TRBV6-1 to TRBJ2-7, with 8 bases fitting TRBD1. V lost 2 bases and J lost 3; bases outside the gene matches: 9. From germline, CDR1 is MNHNS and CDR2 SASEGT. The CDR3 runs 16 residues.

This rearrangement joins TRBV5-4 to TRBJ2-1; 12 bases are a match to TRBD1. The CDR3 is made up of 17 amino acids. Trimming took 0 bases from V and 7 from J; bases not matched to a gene: 8. Germline lookup yields CDR1 SGHNT and CDR2 YYREEE (reference sequence). The CDR3 DNA follows: TGTGCCAGCAGCTTGGGCCCCGGGACAGGGGGCTGGAATGAGCAGTTCTTC. It translates to CASSLGPGTGGWNEQFF.

The chain joins TRBV9 to TRBJ1-1; 8 bases map to TRBD1. Germline V gene data show CDR1 as SGDLS and CDR2 as YYNGEE. This CDR3 has 15 residues. V was pared by 4 bases and J by 1 base, with 6 bases of the junction left unmatched. The CDR3 sequence: CASSTSQGGNTEAFF. The CDR3 region has the DNA TGTGCCAGCAGCACATCACAGGGGGGGAACACTGAAGCTTTCTTT.

The V call is TRBV28, the J call TRBJ1-2; 7 nucleotides align to TRBD1. The CDR3 spans 15 residues. Unmatched junction bases numbered 11, after V lost 2 bases and J lost 8 bases. CDR1 and CDR2 (germline): MDHEN, SYDVKM. As DNA, the CDR3 is TGTGCCAGCAGTTTACCCCTAGCCCGACAGGGCGGCTACACCTTC. Its translation: CASSLPLARQGGYTF.

The rearrangement links TRBV25-1 to TRBJ2-5; 10 bases fit TRBD2. The ends lost 5 bases at V and 7 bases at J; junction bases unmatched: 7. In germline, CDR1 is MGHDK, CDR2 SYGVNS. The CDR3 consists of 14 residues. The CDR3 region is CASSPSGGAGTQYF. CDR3 DNA sequence: TGTGCCAGCAGTCCCAGCGGGGGGGCCGGGACCCAGTACTTC.

The chain links TRBV27 to TRBJ2-7, with D possibly matching TRBD2 (6 bases). The CDR3 is 15 amino acids. Germline loops: CDR1 MNHEY, CDR2 SMNVEV (reference sequence). Trimming cost V 7 bases and J 5 bases, with 21 bases left between them. The CDR3 loop reads CASKIRRDSVNEQYF. The CDR3 bases are TGTGCCAGCAAGATTCGACGGGACTCGGTAAACGAGCAGTACTTC.

The genes are TRBV11-1 and TRBJ2-7; D unclear. The CDR3 length is 11 residues. Per the germline V gene, CDR1 is SGHAT and CDR2 is FQDESV (reference sequence). The V end lost 5 bases, the J end lost 1 base, and 3 bases lay between the germline ends. The CDR3 nucleotides are TGTGCCAGCAGCGAGTCCTACGAGCAGTACTTC. As protein: CASSESYEQYF.

The chain combines TRBV2 with TRBJ1-1; TRBD1 agrees at 8 bases. V lost 6 bases to trimming and J lost 7 bases; unmatched junction nucleotides: 4. The CDR3 is 12 residues long. Germline V gene data show CDR1 as SNHLY and CDR2 as FYNNEI. This CDR3 is CASSVGQVEAFF. For the CDR3, the DNA is TGTGCCAGCAGCGTGGGACAGGTTGAAGCTTTCTTT.

This clone showed up just a few times. J is TRBJ1-2 and V is TRBV20-1, with 7 nucleotides matching TRBD1. J gave up 5 bases and V 6 bases, and 3 bases lay outside the gene matches. Germline V gene lookup returns CDR1 DFQATT and CDR2 SNEGSKA (reference sequence). The CDR3 sequence is 11 residues long. This chain's CDR3 is CSAHRGYGYTF. CDR3 sequence (DNA): TGCAGTGCCCACAGGGGTTATGGCTACACCTTC.

The chain links TRBV29-1 to TRBJ2-5; maybe TRBD2 (5 bases). Germline V CDR1 and CDR2: SQVTM, ANQGSEA. This CDR3 contains 13 residues. V was clipped by 3 bases and J by 5 bases, with 13 bases between them. The CDR3 DNA follows: TGCAGCGTTGAGAAGGAGGCTCGGGAGACCCAGTACTTC. Translation gives CSVEKEARETQYF.

V usage is TRBV29-1 and J usage is TRBJ1-2; D possibly corresponds to TRBD1 (6 bases). This CDR3 is built from 11 residues. With 6 bases removed from V and 4 bases from J, the gap between germline ends came to 9 bases. The germline gives CDR1 SQVTM, CDR2 ANQGSEA. CDR3: CSVTTGYGYTF. DNA of the CDR3: TGCAGCGTCACGACAGGCTATGGCTACACCTTC.

The chain carries TRBV11-3 and TRBJ2-2; D may be TRBD1 (5 bases). The V gene lost 5 bases and the J gene lost 2 bases, with 18 bases spanning the gap. CDR3 length: 17 amino acids. Per germline, CDR1 SGHNT and CDR2 YENEEA. This CDR3 reads CASSNPPTAFNTGELFF. In DNA, the CDR3 is TGTGCCAGCAGCAATCCACCGACAGCTTTTAACACCGGGGAGCTGTTTTTT. Based on the CDR3 plus reference TRBV11-3 and TRBJ2-2, the full variable domain is EAGVVQSPRYKIIEKKQPVAFWCNPISGHNTLYWYLQNLGQGPELLIRYENEEAVDDSQLPKDRFSAERLKGVDSTLKIQPAELGDSAVYLCASSNPPTAFNTGELFFGEGSRLTVL.

This clone has just one count. Within the sample, other DNA sequences also encode this same CDR3. The chain combines TRBV18 with TRBJ1-4; D gene uncertain. Germline-derived CDR1 and CDR2 are KGHSH and LQKENI. This CDR3 region has 14 residues. The V and J ends lost 6 bases and 0 bases respectively, with 8 bases between them. CDR3 residues: CASSPGATNEKLFF. For the CDR3, the DNA is TGTGCCAGCTCCCCGGGTGCAACTAATGAAAAACTGTTTTTT.

J is TRBJ2-7 and V is TRBV7-9; maybe TRBD2 (5 bases). The CDR3 covers 13 residues. V lost 5 bases and J lost 7, with 15 bases in between. The germline gives CDR1 SEHNR, CDR2 FQNEAQ (reference sequence). The CDR3 loop is CASSSGRDAEQYF. In DNA form, the CDR3 reads TGTGCCAGCAGCAGCGGTAGGGATGCAGAGCAGTACTTC. Complete variable domain (other parts from reference TRBV7-9 and TRBJ2-7): DTGVSQNPRHKITKRGQNVTFRCDPISEHNRLYWYRQTLGQGPEFLTYFQNEAQLEKSRLLSDRFSAERPKGSFSTLEIQRTEQGDSAMYLCASSSGRDAEQYFGPGTRLTVT.

The rearrangement joins TRBV7-2 to TRBJ1-2; TRBD1 might be the D (5 bases). The CDR3 runs to 12 residues. The V end was cut by 6 bases, the J end by 8 bases, with 13 bases between. Germline V gives CDR1 SGHTA, CDR2 FQGNSA. The chain's CDR3 is CASRGLTWGYTF. CDR3 DNA sequence: TGTGCCAGCAGGGGGCTTACTTGGGGCTACACCTTC.

The chain employs TRBV5-6 and TRBJ1-4; D is perhaps TRBD1 (5 bases). The CDR3 contains 14 residues. Trimming removed 1 base at V and 7 bases at J, with 11 bases between. Germline assignment: CDR1 SGHDT and CDR2 YYEEEE. This chain's CDR3 is CASSLRQKREKLFF. The CDR3 region has the DNA TGTGCCAGCAGCTTGAGACAGAAACGTGAAAAACTGTTTTTT.

The chain uses TRBV7-9 and TRBJ2-3, with D perhaps matching TRBD2 (6 bases). The CDR3 contains 18 residues. Germline-derived CDR1 and CDR2 are SEHNR and FQNEAQ (reference sequence). V was cut by 3 bases and J by 4 bases, with 23 bases left in between. Written as DNA, the CDR3 is TGTGCCAGCAGCTTTAAGCCCCCCTGGGCGGGGCGGGCAGATACGCAGTATTTT. It is translated as CASSFKPPWAGRADTQYF.

The genes are TRBV11-3 and TRBJ2-6; D call uncertain. Germline-derived CDR1 and CDR2 are SGHNT and YENEEA. CDR3 length: 15 residues. V lost 5 bases and J 0 bases, leaving 8 bases between the germline ends. In DNA, the CDR3 is TGTGCCAGCAGCGAGGCCACCTCTGGGGCCAACGTCCTGACTTTC. It yields the protein CASSEATSGANVLTF.

The rearrangement links TRBV27 to TRBJ2-6; no firm D call. Trimming cost V 6 bases and J 1 base, with 10 bases left between them. The CDR3 is 15 residues long. The V gene's germline CDR1 is MNHEY and CDR2 SMNVEV (reference sequence). The CDR3 loop reads CASRAVLSGANVLTF. The CDR3 region has the DNA TGTGCCAGCAGGGCGGTACTTTCTGGGGCCAACGTCCTGACTTTC.

The gene calls are TRBV5-6 and TRBJ1-1, with 9 positions matching TRBD1. There are 15 residues in the CDR3. V was clipped by 3 bases and J by 1 base; unmatched bases: 4. CDR1 is SGHDT and CDR2 is YYEEEE in the germline V gene. The CDR3 here is CASSSRDRANTEAFF. CDR3 DNA: TGTGCCAGCAGCTCGAGGGACAGGGCGAACACTGAAGCTTTCTTT. Full variable domain (rest looked up from reference TRBV5-6 and TRBJ1-1): DAGVTQSPTHLIKTRGQQVTLRCSPKSGHDTVSWYQQALGQGPQFIFQYYEEEERQRGNFPDRFSGHQFPNYSSELNVNALLLGDSALYLCASSSRDRANTEAFFGQGTRLTVV.

The chain is built from TRBV7-6 and TRBJ2-5, with 12 bases fitting TRBD2. Trimming cost V 2 bases and J 3 bases; bases outside gene matches: 7. The germline V gene has CDR1 SGHVS and CDR2 FNYEAQ. The CDR3 runs 17 residues. The CDR3 spells CASSLFEASGREETQYF. CDR3 nucleotide sequence: TGTGCCAGCAGCTTATTTGAGGCTAGCGGGAGGGAAGAGACCCAGTACTTC.

The chain employs TRBV10-3 and TRBJ2-1; TRBD2 might be the D (5 bases). Deletions cut 2 bases from V and 0 bases from J, with 11 bases between. Germline values: CDR1 ENHRY, CDR2 SYGVKD. CDR3 length: 16 amino acids. The CDR3 DNA sequence: TGTGCCATCAGTGAGGGACTCCTTAGCTCCTACAATGAGCAGTTCTTC. It translates to CAISEGLLSSYNEQFF.